The 8 T cell receptor beta chains given below trace back to one sample, sequenced in a study of blood T cell repertoires in COVID-19. TCRdb's copy holds only in-frame clones and misses some; the assay was immunoSEQ multiplex PCR. The table lists fewer than 200,000 clones, around nine tenths of them singletons. The sample taken for sequencing was peripheral blood. The receptors were gathered from a woman aged 80 or older with COVID-19, enrolled during active disease.

The count of this clone is one. The chain employs TRBV19 and TRBJ2-2, with D uncertain. This CDR3 is 13 amino acids long. V lost 6 bases, J lost 0 bases, and 5 bases lay in between. Per germline, CDR1 LNHDA and CDR2 SQIVND (reference sequence). The CDR3 region has the DNA TGTGCCAGTAGCCAGACGAACACCGGGGAGCTGTTTTTT. This codes for CASSQTNTGELFF.

This clone came up many times. The chain is built from TRBV18 and TRBJ1-2, with D possibly matching TRBD1 (6 bases). Trimming took 2 bases from V and 8 from J, leaving 12 bases between them. The CDR3 spans 13 residues. Germline loops: CDR1 KGHSH, CDR2 LQKENI. CDR3 in DNA: TGTGCCAGCTCACCAGGGGGCTATCGGGGCTACACCTTC. It is translated as CASSPGGYRGYTF.

The chain combines TRBV5-1 with TRBJ1-2, with D unclear. The ends were cut back, 0 bases at V and 8 bases at J, with 11 bases in the middle. This CDR3 is 13 amino acids long. Germline assignment: CDR1 SGHRS and CDR2 YFSETQ. CDR3 coding DNA: TGCGCCAGCAGCTTGGACCTTACGGGAGGCTACACCTTC. It specifies CASSLDLTGGYTF.

The chain combines TRBV28 with TRBJ1-4, with 10 bases fitting TRBD1. The CDR3 totals 18 residues. Germline-derived CDR1 and CDR2 are MDHEN and SYDVKM. Germline trimming cut 6 bases from V and 1 base from J; bases unmatched to any gene: 11. The CDR3 DNA reads TGTGCCAGCAGCGTAATGGGACAGGGGCAGGGAACTAATGAAAAACTGTTTTTT. This translates into CASSVMGQGQGTNEKLFF.

The rearrangement links TRBV11-2 to TRBJ2-5; D gene uncertain. CDR1 and CDR2 (germline): SGHAT, FQNNGV. The CDR3 extends over 13 amino acids. V was cut by 2 bases and J by 1 base, with 5 bases left in between. The CDR3 here is CASSLPGQETQYF. CDR3 in DNA: TGTGCCAGCAGCTTACCAGGCCAAGAGACCCAGTACTTC.

This clone was seen a few times. This chain joins TRBV28 and TRBJ1-2, with 11 bases fitting TRBD1. V shed 6 bases, J shed 3 bases, and the junction held 6 bases outside the gene matches. The germline V gene encodes CDR1 MDHEN and CDR2 SYDVKM. The CDR3 spans 15 residues. The CDR3 DNA is TGTGCCAGCAGCTGGGACAGGGGGGAATACTATGGCTACACCTTC. Its protein is CASSWDRGEYYGYTF.

The chain carries TRBV20-1 and TRBJ1-1; D remains ambiguous. Germline V gives CDR1 DFQATT, CDR2 SNEGSKA (reference sequence). CDR3 length equals 10 residues. V lost 5 bases and J 6 bases, leaving 7 bases between the germline ends. CDR3 DNA sequence: TGCAGTGCTGAACGAGCTGAAGCTTTCTTT. Amino acid sequence: CSAERAEAFF.

The V and J genes are TRBV28 and TRBJ2-1, with D maybe TRBD2 (6 bases). CDR1 is MDHEN, CDR2 SYDVKM, per germline. The length of the CDR3 is 14 residues. V shed 10 bases and J shed 2 bases, with 15 bases lying between them. The CDR3 sequence: CATLTGTAYNEQFF. CDR3 DNA sequence: TGTGCCACCCTAACCGGGACTGCCTACAATGAGCAGTTCTTC.